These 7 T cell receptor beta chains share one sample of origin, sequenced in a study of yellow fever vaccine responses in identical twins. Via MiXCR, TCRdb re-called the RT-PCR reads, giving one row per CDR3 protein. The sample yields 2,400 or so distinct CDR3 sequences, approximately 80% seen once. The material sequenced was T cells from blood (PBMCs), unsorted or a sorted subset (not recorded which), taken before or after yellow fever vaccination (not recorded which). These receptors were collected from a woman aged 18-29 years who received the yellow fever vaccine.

CDR3 sequence: CASSQGVTQYF. The CDR3 region has the DNA TGTGCCAGCAGCCAAGGAGTGACCCAGTACTTC. V usage is TRBV14 and J usage is TRBJ2-5; unclear D gene. The CDR3 has 11 amino acids. Trimming removed 1 base at V and 7 bases at J, with 4 bases between. Germline loops: CDR1 SGHDN, CDR2 FVKESK.

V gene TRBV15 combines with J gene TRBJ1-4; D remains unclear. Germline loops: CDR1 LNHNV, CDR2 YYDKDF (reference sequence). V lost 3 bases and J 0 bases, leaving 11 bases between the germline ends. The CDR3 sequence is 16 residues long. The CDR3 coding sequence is TGTGCCACCAGCAGGGAGCTCATGTCAACTAATGAAAAACTGTTTTTT. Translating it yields CATSRELMSTNEKLFF.

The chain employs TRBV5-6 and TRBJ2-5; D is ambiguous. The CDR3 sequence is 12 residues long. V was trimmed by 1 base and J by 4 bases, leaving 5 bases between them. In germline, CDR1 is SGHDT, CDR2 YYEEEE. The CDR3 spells CASSLLGETQYF. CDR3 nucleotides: TGTGCCAGCAGCTTGCTCGGAGAGACCCAGTACTTC.

The CDR3 region has the DNA TGCGCCAGCAGCTTCCCCGCTGGGAGCTCCTACAATGAGCAGTTCTTC. The encoded protein is CASSFPAGSSYNEQFF. This chain joins TRBV4-1 and TRBJ2-1; D perhaps matches TRBD2 (5 bases). Germline V gene data show CDR1 as MGHRA and CDR2 as YSYEKL. The CDR3 contains 16 residues. Trimming took off 5 bases at V and 0 bases at J, with 14 bases between the two ends.

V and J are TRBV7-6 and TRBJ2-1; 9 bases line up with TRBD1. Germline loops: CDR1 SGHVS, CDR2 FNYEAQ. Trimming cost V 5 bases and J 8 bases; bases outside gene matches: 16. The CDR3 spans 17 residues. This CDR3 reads CASSLYGGTGLHDEQFF. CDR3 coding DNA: TGTGCCAGCAGCCTTTACGGGGGGACAGGGCTACATGATGAGCAGTTCTTC.

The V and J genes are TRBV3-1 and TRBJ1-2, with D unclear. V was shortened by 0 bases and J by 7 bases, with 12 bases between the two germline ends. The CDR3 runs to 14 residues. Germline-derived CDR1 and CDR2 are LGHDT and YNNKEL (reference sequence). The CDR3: CASSQDRVPGGYTF. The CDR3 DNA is TGTGCCAGCAGCCAAGATCGGGTTCCCGGTGGCTACACCTTC. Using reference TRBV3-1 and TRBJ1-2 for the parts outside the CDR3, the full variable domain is DTAVSQTPKYLVTQMGNDKSIKCEQNLGHDTMYWYKQDSKKFLKIMFSYNNKELIINETVPNRFSPKSPDKAHLNLHINSLELGDSAVYFCASSQDRVPGGYTFGSGTRLTVV.

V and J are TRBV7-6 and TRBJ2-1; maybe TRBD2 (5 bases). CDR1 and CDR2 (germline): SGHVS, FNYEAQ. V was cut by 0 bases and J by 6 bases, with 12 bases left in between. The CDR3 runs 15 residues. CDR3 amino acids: CASSLADWTSNEQFF. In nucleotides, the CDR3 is TGTGCCAGCAGCTTAGCTGACTGGACTTCCAATGAGCAGTTCTTC.